The T cell receptor beta chain under discussion was sequenced for a study of early T cells in non-severe SARS-CoV-2 infection. The overall study: Sequencing input comprised bulk RNA from unsorted whole blood; chain pairing was not available.

Individual cDNA molecules received unique molecular identifiers during library preparation. Using its own MiXCR run on the 5' RACE reads, TCRdb lists one record per CDR3 protein. The profile covers fewer than 35,000 distinct CDR3 sequences, with approximately 5.1% appearing a single time and over 20% taken by the ten largest. Regarding this clonotype: The antigen is undetermined.

Study-level findings and limits: VDJdb-based matching was biased toward anti-spike CD8 responses and missed private and CD4 specificities.

V gave up 7 bases and J gave up 7 bases, with 17 bases separating them. Germline CDR1 and CDR2: GTSNPN and SVGIG (reference sequence). The CDR3 contains 12 residues. The clonotype was recovered from an adult who was a healthcare worker with PCR-confirmed SARS-CoV-2 infection or an uninfected control (not recorded which). This chain joins TRBV30 and TRBJ2-7; D perhaps matches TRBD1 (5 bases). Sequencing input: whole blood. The CDR3 reads CAFEQDSGEQYF. The DNA of the CDR3 is TGTGCCTTCGAACAGGATTCGGGTGAGCAGTACTTC.